These 23 T cell receptor beta chains share one sample of origin, sequenced in a study of shared clonotypes between healthy human individuals. Naive-designated CD8 cells lacked CD45RO, were positively enriched for CCR7, and omitted terminally differentiated effector memory CD45RA+ cells. Using immunoSEQ multiplex PCR, the repertoire was profiled, and TCRdb retains in-frame clones only, with some absent. Here the sample spans about 1,900,000 clones, around 96% being singletons. Sequencing was done on a sample of naive CD8+ T cells sorted from blood. These receptors came from a man aged 18 to 29 in good health.

In its sample, this clone was seen once. The V and J genes are TRBV13 and TRBJ2-5, with 8 bases fitting TRBD1. Germline CDR1 reads PRHDT; CDR2 reads FYEKMQ (reference sequence). The CDR3 covers 16 residues. J was trimmed by 1 base and V by 1 base; bases with no gene match: 5. The DNA for the CDR3 is TGTGCCAGCAGCTTAGCGGGACAGGCCCCCCAAGAGACCCAGTACTTC. This encodes CASSLAGQAPQETQYF. The full variable domain, in which reference TRBV13 and TRBJ2-5 provide the parts outside the CDR3, is AAGVIQSPRHLIKEKRETATLKCYPIPRHDTVYWYQQGPGQDPQFLISFYEKMQSDKGSIPDRFSAQQFSDYHSELNMSSLELGDSALYFCASSLAGQAPQETQYFGPGTRLLVL.

This chain joins TRBV11-2 and TRBJ2-6; no definite D call. Germline lookup yields CDR1 SGHAT and CDR2 FQNNGV. CDR3 length: 14 amino acids. V lost 2 bases, J lost 0 bases, and 2 bases lay in between. Here the CDR3 DNA reads TGTGCCAGCAGCTTACTCTCTGGGGCCAACGTCCTGACTTTC. Residues: CASSLLSGANVLTF.

To note about this clone: Other DNA sequences within the sample encode an identical CDR3. The J gene is TRBJ2-2, the V gene TRBV27; no clear D. Germline V lookup: CDR1 MNHEY, CDR2 SMNVEV (reference sequence). V lost 2 bases, J lost 6 bases, and 7 bases lay in between. This CDR3 region has 13 residues. The CDR3, as DNA: TGTGCCAGCAGTTTAAGTGGTCCCGGGGAGCTGTTTTTT. This translates into CASSLSGPGELFF.

The rearrangement links TRBV18 to TRBJ2-3; 9 nucleotides line up with TRBD2. The CDR3 is made up of 14 amino acids. With 6 bases clipped from V and 5 bases from J, the junction kept 6 bases outside the gene matches. The germline V gene encodes CDR1 KGHSH and CDR2 LQKENI. For the CDR3, the DNA is TGTGCCAGCTCCCGAGCGGGAGGCGTAGATACGCAGTATTTT. Residues: CASSRAGGVDTQYF.

The rearrangement uses TRBV19 and TRBJ1-3; D may be TRBD1 (5 bases). The CDR3 runs 18 residues. The V gene's germline CDR1 is LNHDA and CDR2 SQIVND (reference sequence). V shed 5 bases and J shed 0 bases, with 20 bases lying between them. As DNA, the CDR3 is TGTGCCAGTAGTCGGACGTTCAGGGACCTCAGCTCTGGAAACACCATATATTTT. Amino acid sequence: CASSRTFRDLSSGNTIYF.

This clone was seen a handful of times. The CDR3 DNA is TGTGCCAGCAGTTACGGGGACGGCTACGAGCAGTACTTC. It codes for CASSYGDGYEQYF. The V call is TRBV6-6, the J call TRBJ2-7; D may correspond to TRBD1 or TRBD2 (5 bases each). V was pared by 2 bases and J by 3 bases, with 8 bases between. The germline V gene has CDR1 MNHNY and CDR2 SVGAGI (reference sequence). This CDR3 region has 13 residues.

A single count supports this clone. This chain connects TRBV19 to TRBJ1-1; 7 bases agree with TRBD1. V lost 6 bases to trimming and J lost 2 bases; unmatched junction nucleotides: 18. Germline assignment: CDR1 LNHDA and CDR2 SQIVND (reference sequence). This CDR3 comprises 18 residues. The CDR3 loop is CASRLVALEGAGNTEAFF. The CDR3 DNA follows: TGTGCCAGTAGATTGGTAGCATTAGAGGGGGCTGGTAACACTGAAGCTTTCTTT.

A note on this clone: The same CDR3 is also encoded by other DNA sequences in this sample. The chain links TRBV11-2 to TRBJ2-7; TRBD2 is a possible D gene (5 bases). Trimming took 0 bases from V and 0 from J, leaving 6 bases between them. The CDR3 sequence is 14 residues long. The V gene's germline CDR1 is SGHAT and CDR2 FQNNGV. The CDR3 region has the DNA TGTGCCAGCAGCTTAGATGCGGGCTCCTACGAGCAGTACTTC. Translation gives CASSLDAGSYEQYF.

A remark on this clone: The sample carries other DNA sequences with the same CDR3. The chain carries TRBV7-9 and TRBJ2-1; 11 bases match TRBD2. J gave up 3 bases and V 5 bases, and 3 bases lay outside the gene matches. This CDR3 spans 15 amino acids. Per the germline V gene, CDR1 is SEHNR and CDR2 is FQNEAQ (reference sequence). CDR3 sequence: CASSPGLADYNEQFF. CDR3 nucleotide sequence: TGTGCCAGCAGCCCGGGACTAGCGGACTACAATGAGCAGTTCTTC. Drawing the rest from reference TRBV7-9 and TRBJ2-1, the complete variable domain is DTGVSQNPRHKITKRGQNVTFRCDPISEHNRLYWYRQTLGQGPEFLTYFQNEAQLEKSRLLSDRFSAERPKGSFSTLEIQRTEQGDSAMYLCASSPGLADYNEQFFGPGTRLTVL.

This clone was counted a few times. This chain uses TRBV15 with TRBJ1-2, with 8 nucleotides matching TRBD1. The V gene end was trimmed by 1 base and the J gene end by 0 bases; junction bases not matched to a gene: 7. Germline V CDR1 and CDR2: LNHNV, YYDKDF (reference sequence). The CDR3 runs to 17 residues. CDR3: CATSRGTQGGTNYGYTF. The CDR3 region has the DNA TGTGCCACCAGCAGAGGTACACAGGGGGGAACTAACTATGGCTACACCTTC. Using reference TRBV15 and TRBJ1-2 for the parts outside the CDR3, the full variable domain is DAMVIQNPRYQVTQFGKPVTLSCSQTLNHNVMYWYQQKSSQAPKLLFHYYDKDFNNEADTPDNFQSRRPNTSFCFLDIRSPGLGDTAMYLCATSRGTQGGTNYGYTFGSGTRLTVV.

The chain recombines TRBV12-5 with TRBJ1-3, with a tentative D call TRBD1 (5 bases). Trimming removed 7 bases from V and 0 bases from J, with 10 bases in between. The CDR3 is 14 amino acids. Germline CDR1 and CDR2: LGHNT and FRNRAP. The CDR3 DNA reads as TGTGCTAGTGCAGGGTCGAGCTCTGGAAACACCATATATTTT. Its protein product is CASAGSSSGNTIYF.

This clone appeared once. The rearrangement uses TRBV7-9 and TRBJ2-5, with 7 bases fitting TRBD1. The CDR3 is 14 amino acids. Per the germline V gene, CDR1 is SEHNR and CDR2 is FQNEAQ (reference sequence). With V trimmed by 5 bases and J by 2 bases, 5 bases remained unmatched. This CDR3 is CASSTGTAQETQYF. The CDR3 DNA is TGTGCCAGCAGCACCGGGACAGCGCAAGAGACCCAGTACTTC.

On this clone itself: The sample holds other DNA sequences that translate to the same CDR3. This rearrangement joins TRBV5-1 to TRBJ2-7; D is ambiguous. The length of the CDR3 is 13 residues. CDR1 SGHRS and CDR2 YFSETQ come from the germline V gene. V lost 4 bases to trimming and J lost 2 bases, with 10 bases between them. The DNA for the CDR3 is TGCGCCAGCAGCCTGGACCAAACCTACGAGCAGTACTTC. It codes for CASSLDQTYEQYF. The whole variable domain, filled in from reference TRBV5-1 and TRBJ2-7, reads KAGVTQTPRYLIKTRGQQVTLSCSPISGHRSVSWYQQTPGQGLQFLFEYFSETQRNKGNFPGRFSGRQFSNSRSEMNVSTLELGDSALYLCASSLDQTYEQYFGPGTRLTVT.

The chain links TRBV30 to TRBJ2-7; TRBD1 matches 8 bases. V trimming: 3 bases; J trimming: 5 bases; junction bases outside the gene matches: 3. The germline CDR1 and CDR2 sequences are GTSNPN and SVGIG (reference sequence). The CDR3 has 12 amino acids. CDR3 sequence (DNA): TGTGCCTGGAGGGACAGGGCCCACGAGCAGTACTTC. Its translation is CAWRDRAHEQYF.

In the case of this clone: The same CDR3 also results from other DNA sequences found in this sample. This chain uses TRBV27 with TRBJ1-1; TRBD1 matches 9 bases. With 5 bases clipped from V and 2 bases from J, the junction kept 3 bases outside the gene matches. The CDR3 spans 14 residues. Germline V lookup: CDR1 MNHEY, CDR2 SMNVEV (reference sequence). CDR3 sequence reads: CASSVTGGNTEAFF. As DNA, the CDR3 is TGTGCCAGCAGTGTCACAGGGGGCAACACTGAAGCTTTCTTT.

The chain recombines TRBV5-1 with TRBJ1-1; 7 nucleotides align to TRBD1. The V gene end was trimmed by 3 bases and the J gene end by 5 bases; junction bases not matched to a gene: 7. CDR3 length: 14 amino acids. CDR1 and CDR2 (germline): SGHRS, YFSETQ. This CDR3 is CASSYRTGETEAFF. CDR3 coding DNA: TGCGCCAGCAGCTACAGAACAGGGGAAACTGAAGCTTTCTTT.

This rearrangement joins TRBV4-1 to TRBJ2-1; 11 nucleotides match TRBD2. V dropped 6 bases and J dropped 3; count of bases not matched to a gene: 7. The germline V gene encodes CDR1 MGHRA and CDR2 YSYEKL. The CDR3 sequence is 16 residues long. Written as DNA, the CDR3 is TGCGCCAGCAGACTGACTAGCGGGATGAGCTACAATGAGCAGTTCTTC. Protein product: CASRLTSGMSYNEQFF.

The chain joins TRBV4-1 to TRBJ2-7; D tentatively fits TRBD1 or TRBD2 (5 bases each). The CDR3 sequence is 13 residues long. The germline CDR1 and CDR2 sequences are MGHRA and YSYEKL. V gave up 3 bases and J gave up 3 bases, with 9 bases separating them. The CDR3 bases are TGCGCCAGCAGCCACCGGGACGACTACGAGCAGTACTTC. Its translation: CASSHRDDYEQYF.

V is TRBV7-6 and J is TRBJ2-5; TRBD2 aligns across 8 bases. The ends lost 5 bases at V and 1 base at J; junction bases unmatched: 9. CDR1 SGHVS and CDR2 FNYEAQ come from the germline V gene. The CDR3 contains 16 residues. CDR3 coding DNA: TGTGCCAGCAGCCCCTCAGCGGGGGACCTCCAAGAGACCCAGTACTTC. Residues: CASSPSAGDLQETQYF.

This chain uses TRBV9 with TRBJ2-3; TRBD2 matches 10 bases. V shed 4 bases, J shed 2 bases, and the junction held 10 bases outside the gene matches. This CDR3 is 17 amino acids long. Per germline, CDR1 SGDLS and CDR2 YYNGEE. CDR3 sequence reads: CASSPRGLAGVTDTQYF. CDR3 DNA: TGTGCCAGCAGCCCCCGAGGGCTAGCGGGAGTCACAGATACGCAGTATTTT.

The rearrangement joins TRBV6-1 to TRBJ1-1, with D possibly TRBD1 on 5 matching bases. The V end was cut by 4 bases, the J end by 2 bases, with 20 bases between. CDR3 size: 17 residues. Germline-derived CDR1 and CDR2 are MNHNS and SASEGT. The CDR3 region has the DNA TGTGCCAGCAGTGGGAGGGATTGGACAAAAGATAACACTGAAGCTTTCTTT. Amino acids: CASSGRDWTKDNTEAFF.

The chain has TRBV7-9 and TRBJ1-5, with 7 bases that match TRBD1. The CDR3 extends over 19 amino acids. V was pared by 2 bases and J by 6 bases, with 19 bases of the junction left unmatched. The V gene's germline CDR1 is SEHNR and CDR2 FQNEAQ (reference sequence). The CDR3 region has the DNA TGTGCCAGCAGCTTACCCCGGGACAGCCCCTCCGAGGTGGGTCAGCCCCAGCATTTT. Its translation is CASSLPRDSPSEVGQPQHF. The whole variable domain, filled in from reference TRBV7-9 and TRBJ1-5, reads DTGVSQNPRHKITKRGQNVTFRCDPISEHNRLYWYRQTLGQGPEFLTYFQNEAQLEKSRLLSDRFSAERPKGSFSTLEIQRTEQGDSAMYLCASSLPRDSPSEVGQPQHFGDGTRLSIL.

CDR3 DNA sequence: TGCGCCAGCAGCCCCGGACAGACAACCTACGAGCAGTACTTC. As protein: CASSPGQTTYEQYF. The J gene is TRBJ2-7, the V gene TRBV5-1; maybe TRBD1 (6 bases). Germline CDR1 and CDR2: SGHRS and YFSETQ. The CDR3 is 14 amino acids. Trimming cost V 4 bases and J 2 bases, with 13 bases left between them. The full variable domain, in which reference TRBV5-1 and TRBJ2-7 provide the parts outside the CDR3, is KAGVTQTPRYLIKTRGQQVTLSCSPISGHRSVSWYQQTPGQGLQFLFEYFSETQRNKGNFPGRFSGRQFSNSRSEMNVSTLELGDSALYLCASSPGQTTYEQYFGPGTRLTVT.